The 26 T cell receptor beta chains in this list originate from one sample, sequenced in a study of glioma-infiltrating T cells. Using RNA template, CDR3s of TCR alpha and beta were amplified with iRepertoire arm-PCR. TCRdb re-called the multiplex PCR reads with MiXCR, one entry per CDR3 protein. The sample records 300,000 to 400,000 distinct CDR3 sequences, less than 50% being singletons. The sequencing sample was made of glioma tissue, nonneoplastic brain tissue, or PBMCs (not recorded which). The receptors were sampled from a human donor with low-grade glioma or glioblastoma, undergoing nonglioma brain surgery, or in good health (not recorded which).

The rearrangement uses TRBV7-2 and TRBJ1-5; 7 bases are shared with TRBD1. Per germline, CDR1 SGHTA and CDR2 FQGNSA. Losses at the gene ends were 3 bases for V and 11 bases for J; bases not matched to a gene: 16. The CDR3 length is 16 residues. This CDR3 reads CASSLGTANSNKTQHF. The CDR3 DNA sequence: TGTGCCAGCAGCTTGGGGACAGCTAATAGCAATAAGACCCAGCATTTT.

CDR3: CSARDRRGVRPDTQYF. In DNA, the CDR3 is TGCAGTGCTAGAGATAGGAGGGGAGTCCGTCCAGATACGCAGTATTTT. The genes are TRBV20-1 and TRBJ2-3; D perhaps matches TRBD2 (6 bases). CDR1 and CDR2 (germline): DFQATT, SNEGSKA (reference sequence). The CDR3 is made up of 16 amino acids. Trimming took off 0 bases at V and 4 bases at J, with 17 bases between the two ends.

The rearrangement uses TRBV6-1 and TRBJ2-7; D is ambiguous. Germline CDR1 reads MNHNS; CDR2 reads SASEGT. V gave up 6 bases and J gave up 1 base, with 7 bases separating them. This CDR3 spans 12 amino acids. CDR3 bases: TGTGCCAGCAGGGTGGCGTCCTACGAGCAGTACTTC. It translates to CASRVASYEQYF.

V usage is TRBV19 and J usage is TRBJ2-5; D unresolved. V shed 1 base and J shed 0 bases, with 3 bases lying between them. The CDR3 loop spans 13 amino acids. The V gene's germline CDR1 is LNHDA and CDR2 SQIVND (reference sequence). The CDR3 sequence: CASSIGNQETQYF. The CDR3 bases are TGTGCCAGTAGTATAGGAAACCAAGAGACCCAGTACTTC.

This rearrangement joins TRBV25-1 to TRBJ2-7; tentatively, D is TRBD2 (5 bases). There are 14 residues in the CDR3. Germline CDR1 is MGHDK and CDR2 is SYGVNS. Trimming left V 5 bases short and J 2 bases short, with 13 bases between. Here the CDR3 reads CASSPRVGTYEQYF. CDR3 sequence (DNA): TGTGCCAGCAGTCCGCGGGTAGGGACCTACGAGCAGTACTTC.

V is TRBV12-5 and J is TRBJ2-1; 12 bases line up with TRBD2. V lost 4 bases, J lost 2 bases, and 27 bases stayed unmatched. The CDR3 is 24 residues long. Germline-derived CDR1 and CDR2 are LGHNT and FRNRAP. The CDR3 spells CASGSDDRAAGTSGSPSTYNEQFF. CDR3 nucleotide sequence: TGTGCTAGTGGTTCCGATGACAGGGCCGCCGGGACTAGCGGGTCCCCATCTACCTACAATGAGCAGTTCTTC.

This clonotype has a handful of counts. V gene TRBV2 combines with J gene TRBJ2-2; maybe TRBD2 (6 bases). With 6 bases removed from V and 8 bases from J, the gap between germline ends came to 10 bases. The CDR3 is 12 amino acids. Germline V gene lookup returns CDR1 SNHLY and CDR2 FYNNEI. The CDR3 coding sequence is TGTGCCAGCAGATGGACTAAGGGGGAGCTGTTTTTT. Translating gives CASRWTKGELFF.

This chain joins TRBV20-1 and TRBJ2-7; possible D gene TRBD2, 5 bases. The CDR3 consists of 14 residues. V lost 3 bases and J 2 bases, leaving 14 bases between the germline ends. Germline V CDR1 and CDR2: DFQATT, SNEGSKA (reference sequence). The CDR3 nucleotides read TGCAGTGCTAGCCCTACTAGGCCAGCCTACGAGCAGTACTTC. It is translated as CSASPTRPAYEQYF.

A note on this clonotype: Given a much more abundant clone one base away, this may be a read error. The rearrangement links TRBV27 to TRBJ2-7; 9 bases map to TRBD1. Germline CDR1 and CDR2: MNHEY and SMNVEV (reference sequence). There are 13 residues in the CDR3. This CDR3 reads CSSSWGTGNEQYF. CDR3 DNA sequence: TGTTCCAGCAGTTGGGGGACAGGGAACGAGCAGTACTTC.

V usage is TRBV7-2 and J usage is TRBJ2-3; D possibly corresponds to TRBD2 (6 bases). Trimming took off 1 base at V and 6 bases at J, with 14 bases between the two ends. The germline CDR1 and CDR2 sequences are SGHTA and FQGNSA. The CDR3 contains 15 residues. The DNA for the CDR3 is TGTGCCAGCAGCTTAGAGCGGGCGGCCAGTGATACGCAGTATTTT. This encodes CASSLERAASDTQYF.

The chain combines TRBV7-6 with TRBJ2-3; TRBD2 might be the D (6 bases). CDR1 and CDR2 (germline): SGHVS, FNYEAQ. The V and J ends lost 5 bases and 1 base respectively, with 13 bases between them. CDR3 length: 15 residues. CDR3 in DNA: TGTGCCAGCAGCCCAGGGTCTAGCGGCACAGATACGCAGTATTTT. Residues: CASSPGSSGTDTQYF.

This chain connects TRBV6-7 to TRBJ2-6, with D uncertain. TRBV6-7 is sorted into the ORF group, with uncertain function. The CDR3 loop spans 19 amino acids. Trimming left V 2 bases short and J 2 bases short, with 19 bases between. The CDR3 reads CASSYPPRSSLTGANVLTF. CDR3 coding DNA: TGTGCCAGCAGTTACCCACCCCGGTCATCACTGACTGGGGCCAACGTCCTGACTTTC.

The CDR3 here is CSARDATEGETQYF. As DNA, the CDR3 is TGCAGTGCTAGAGATGCTACCGAAGGAGAGACCCAGTACTTC. The V gene is TRBV20-1, the J gene TRBJ2-5; D unclear. The germline CDR1 and CDR2 sequences are DFQATT and SNEGSKA (reference sequence). The CDR3 has 14 amino acids. V shed 0 bases and J shed 4 bases, with 12 bases lying between them.

V gene TRBV4-2 combines with J gene TRBJ2-2; D is unclear. CDR1 and CDR2 from the germline V gene are LGHNA and YNFKEQ. V was shortened by 4 bases and J by 6 bases, with 9 bases between the two germline ends. CDR3 length equals 13 residues. CDR3 in DNA: TGTGCCAGCAGCCCTACGTGGGCCGGGGAGCTGTTTTTT. It yields the protein CASSPTWAGELFF.

This clonotype occurred many times. The rearrangement links TRBV6-1 to TRBJ1-2; D not certain. Germline V gene sequence: CDR1 MNHNS, CDR2 SASEGT. The V end was cut by 6 bases, the J end by 4 bases, with 9 bases between. There are 12 residues in the CDR3. CDR3 in amino acids: CASRFGSYGYTF. DNA of the CDR3: TGTGCCAGCAGGTTCGGGAGCTATGGCTACACCTTC.

The V gene is TRBV10-2, the J gene TRBJ2-5; the match to TRBD1 covers 8 bases. Trimming at V came to 10 bases and at J to 6 bases, leaving 13 bases not matched to a gene. CDR1 and CDR2 (germline): WSHSY, SAAADI. The CDR3 is 14 residues long. CDR3 DNA: TGCGCCACCACATCCCGGACAGGGCGGCAGACCCAGTACTTC. As protein: CATTSRTGRQTQYF.

This clonotype was observed at least ten times. The rearrangement joins TRBV6-2 or TRBV6-3 to TRBJ2-5; a weak D match, TRBD1 (5 bases). The CDR3 sequence is 15 residues long. V lost 0 bases and J 2 bases, leaving 10 bases between the germline ends. Germline V gene sequence: CDR1 MNHEY, CDR2 SVGEGT. CDR3 sequence reads: CASSYSGQIQETQYF. The CDR3 DNA sequence: TGTGCCAGCAGTTACTCGGGGCAGATTCAAGAGACCCAGTACTTC.

The chain is built from TRBV9 and TRBJ2-1, with 7 bases aligning to TRBD2. With 0 bases clipped from V and 4 bases from J, the junction kept 7 bases outside the gene matches. The length of the CDR3 is 16 residues. Germline assignment: CDR1 SGDLS and CDR2 YYNGEE. The CDR3 DNA reads TGTGCCAGCAGCGTAGGGGCGGGAGCGTTATACAATGAGCAGTTCTTC. Its protein product is CASSVGAGALYNEQFF.

As for this clonotype: The junction differs from germline at one of its ends, possibly a read error. This chain connects TRBV14 to TRBJ2-4, with D maybe TRBD2 (5 bases). Germline CDR1 and CDR2: SGHDN and FVKESK. The CDR3 runs 10 residues. Here the CDR3 reads CASSQEGSDF. The CDR3 DNA is TGTGCCAGCAGCCAAGAGGGGAGCGACTTC.

This clonotype was counted many times. CDR3 nucleotides: TGTGCCAGCAGCTACGTGACTAGCTACGAGCAGTACTTC. Its protein product is CASSYVTSYEQYF. The chain combines TRBV6-2 or TRBV6-3 with TRBJ2-7; the D gene is possibly TRBD2 (6 bases). Deletions cut 6 bases from V and 3 bases from J, with 12 bases between. This CDR3 is 13 amino acids long. The germline gives CDR1 MNHEY, CDR2 SVGEGT.

This clonotype was observed at least ten times. The chain couples TRBV6-1 to TRBJ2-7; the D is unclear. V was cut by 1 base and J by 2 bases, with 9 bases left in between. The CDR3 sequence is 14 residues long. Germline V gives CDR1 MNHNS, CDR2 SASEGT. For the CDR3, the DNA is TGTGCCAGCAGTGAAGTAGGCATCACCTACGAGCAGTACTTC. It codes for CASSEVGITYEQYF.

This clonotype appeared once. The rearrangement links TRBV4-3 to TRBJ1-2, with a weak D call TRBD1 (5 bases). Trimming removed 4 bases at V and 5 bases at J, with 20 bases between. CDR1 is LGHNA, CDR2 YSLEER, per germline. This CDR3 is built from 16 residues. The CDR3 DNA reads TGCGCCAGCAGCCGAGGCTTTACCGGGGCCATATATGGCTACACCTTC. This translates into CASSRGFTGAIYGYTF.

This rearrangement joins TRBV4-1 to TRBJ2-2; 10 nucleotides match TRBD2. This CDR3 is built from 15 residues. The germline CDR1 and CDR2 sequences are MGHRA and YSYEKL. V shed 4 bases and J 2 bases; nucleotides not matched to a gene: 1. CDR3: CASSRTSGNTGELFF. The CDR3 nucleotides are TGCGCCAGCAGCCGGACTAGCGGTAACACCGGGGAGCTGTTTTTT.

V and J are TRBV7-3 and TRBJ1-4; D uncertain. V was pared by 1 base and J by 5 bases, with 8 bases between. Germline V gives CDR1 SGHTA, CDR2 FQGTGA. This CDR3 is 14 amino acids long. The CDR3 spells CASSLRSENEKLFF. In DNA form, the CDR3 reads TGTGCCAGCAGCTTAAGGTCGGAAAATGAAAAACTGTTTTTT.

V usage is TRBV12-3 or TRBV12-4 and J usage is TRBJ2-1; TRBD1 agrees at 7 bases. The CDR3 has 12 amino acids. The V and J ends lost 5 bases and 8 bases, in that order; junction bases with no gene match: 3. CDR3 DNA: TGTGCCAGCAGTGGGACAGTCCATGAGCAGTTCTTC. Its protein product is CASSGTVHEQFF.

This clonotype was detected ten times or more. V gene TRBV6-1 combines with J gene TRBJ2-3, with D tentatively TRBD2 (5 bases). V shed 0 bases and J shed 1 base, with 14 bases lying between them. CDR1 is MNHNS and CDR2 is SASEGT in the germline V gene. The CDR3 sequence is 17 residues long. The chain's CDR3 is CASSEARVARGTDTQYF. The CDR3 DNA is TGTGCCAGCAGTGAAGCGAGGGTAGCGAGAGGCACAGATACGCAGTATTTT.